Reported below is one T cell receptor beta chain. Its target is not known. The germline CDR1 and CDR2 sequences are SEHNR and FQNEAQ (reference sequence). Deletions cut 5 bases from V and 4 bases from J, with 9 bases between. There are 12 residues in the CDR3. The entry originates in a study of immune evolution from preneoplasia to lung adenocarcinoma. The overall study: HLA loss of heterozygosity: under 7.5% AIS, less than 18% MIA, over 25% ADC, none AAH.

Each case's diagnosis was confirmed by two pathologists on H&E. Study observations and caveats: Highest clonality occurred in KRAS-mutant, not EGFR-mutant or double wild-type, nodules. Clonality was highest in normal lung, lower in later-stage lesions apparently.

Clones were read by immunoSEQ multiplex PCR, and TCRdb kept only the in-frame ones, dropping some. The profile shows approximately 4,100 clones, around 83% of them singletons. The sequenced sample was FFPE minimally invasive lung adenocarcinoma tissue. The V call is TRBV7-9, the J call TRBJ2-7; D gene unclear. This TCR derives from a person aged 60 to 70 with lung adenocarcinoma. The CDR3 spells CASSRDGYEQYF. The DNA for the CDR3 is TGTGCCAGCAGCCGAGACGGGTACGAGCAGTACTTC.